The 19 T cell receptor beta chains below were found in one sample sequenced in a study of radiation and T cells in renal cell carcinoma. Only in-frame clones appear in the TCRdb table, and some are missing; sequencing was by immunoSEQ multiplex PCR. This table holds about 10,000 clones, around 60% found once. Treatment meaning: treatment-naive control, cytoreductive nephrectomy. Sequencing was performed on tumor tissue, taken from a patient whose treatment was nephrectomy without radiotherapy. The receptors stem from a man aged 35 to 55 with renal cell carcinoma.

By sample fraction, this clone is medium-sized. V gene TRBV7-3 combines with J gene TRBJ2-3; a possible D gene is TRBD2 (6 bases). This CDR3 has 16 amino acids. The V gene's germline CDR1 is SGHTA and CDR2 FQGTGA. Deletions cut 5 bases from V and 0 bases from J, with 15 bases between. The CDR3 loop is CASSGDFQSSTDTQYF. CDR3 nucleotides: TGTGCCAGCAGCGGGGACTTCCAGAGTAGCACAGATACGCAGTATTTT.

The table lists this clone with a few counts. The chain is built from TRBV27 and TRBJ1-1; 7 nucleotides align to TRBD1. Losses at the gene ends were 5 bases for V and 7 bases for J; bases not matched to a gene: 7. CDR3 size: 13 residues. Germline CDR1 reads MNHEY; CDR2 reads SMNVEV (reference sequence). CDR3 in DNA: TGTGCCAGCAGTCTAGACAGGGAAAGTGAAGCTTTCTTT. Protein: CASSLDRESEAFF.

The rearrangement uses TRBV19 and TRBJ1-1, with TRBD1 matching 7 bases. CDR3 length: 15 residues. Looked up from germline, CDR1 is LNHDA and CDR2 is SQIVND (reference sequence). J lost 4 bases, V lost 7 bases, and 12 bases had no gene match. CDR3 region: CASTDDRAGVTEAFF. DNA of the CDR3: TGTGCCAGTACCGATGACAGGGCGGGAGTCACTGAAGCTTTCTTT.

The table lists this clone with a count of one. The V and J genes are TRBV14 and TRBJ2-2; 9 positions agree with TRBD2. The V and J ends lost 4 bases and 3 bases, in that order; junction bases with no gene match: 6. The CDR3 covers 16 residues. The germline CDR1 and CDR2 sequences are SGHDN and FVKESK. The CDR3 is CASSRLAGPHTGELFF. For the CDR3, the DNA is TGTGCCAGCAGCCGGCTAGCGGGGCCGCACACCGGGGAGCTGTTTTTT.

The genes are TRBV5-5 and TRBJ2-1; 9 nucleotides line up with TRBD1. There are 17 residues in the CDR3. The V segment lost 4 bases and the J segment 1 base; nucleotides outside the gene matches: 9. The germline CDR1 and CDR2 sequences are SGHKS and YYEKEE (reference sequence). DNA for the CDR3: TGTGCCAGCAGCCAAACCACACAGGGGGCATCCTACAATGAGCAGTTCTTC. It is translated as CASSQTTQGASYNEQFF. The full variable domain, rest sourced from reference TRBV5-5 and TRBJ2-1, is DAGVTQSPTHLIKTRGQQVTLRCSPISGHKSVSWYQQVLGQGPQFIFQYYEKEERGRGNFPDRFSARQFPNYSSELNVNALLLGDSALYLCASSQTTQGASYNEQFFGPGTRLTVL.

The chain employs TRBV28 and TRBJ2-7, with a weak D call TRBD2 (5 bases). This CDR3 has 14 amino acids. The V gene lost 4 bases and the J gene lost 7 bases, with 17 bases spanning the gap. Germline V CDR1 and CDR2: MDHEN, SYDVKM. CDR3 protein: CASSSPGLVEEQYF. The DNA for the CDR3 is TGTGCCAGCAGTTCTCCAGGACTGGTGGAGGAGCAGTACTTC.

V gene TRBV19 combines with J gene TRBJ2-2, with D perhaps being TRBD1 or TRBD2 (6 bases each). The germline CDR1 and CDR2 sequences are LNHDA and SQIVND (reference sequence). With 9 bases removed from V and 3 bases from J, the gap between germline ends came to 14 bases. This CDR3 has 14 residues. The CDR3 protein is CARGGHLHTGELFF. The CDR3 region has the DNA TGTGCCAGGGGGGGACATCTGCACACCGGGGAGCTGTTTTTT.

This clone was seen just once. CDR3 loop: CATHSGPYNEQFF. In nucleotides, the CDR3 is TGCGCCACCCATTCTGGCCCCTACAATGAGCAGTTCTTC. This chain connects TRBV5-1 to TRBJ2-1; no clear D gene. The V gene lost 9 bases and the J gene lost 2 bases, with 12 bases spanning the gap. CDR1 and CDR2 from the germline V gene are SGHRS and YFSETQ. This CDR3 region has 13 residues.

The chain employs TRBV19 and TRBJ2-4; D perhaps matches TRBD2 (6 bases). The CDR3 contains 15 residues. Between the trimmed V and J ends, which lost 7 bases and 9 bases, there was a span of 22 bases. Germline assignment: CDR1 LNHDA and CDR2 SQIVND (reference sequence). The CDR3 DNA reads TGTGCCAGTACCCCTGGGGCGGGACCCAGGAGCATTCAGTACTTC. Amino acids: CASTPGAGPRSIQYF.

The DNA of the CDR3 is TGTGCCACCGGGTTAGGAGCGGGAAGCTCCTACAATGAGCAGTTCTTC. Translated: CATGLGAGSSYNEQFF. The V call is TRBV10-3, the J call TRBJ2-1; 7 bases line up with TRBD2. Germline CDR1 reads ENHRY; CDR2 reads SYGVKD. CDR3 length: 16 residues. The V gene end was trimmed by 10 bases and the J gene end by 0 bases; junction bases not matched to a gene: 12.

The chain uses TRBV2 and TRBJ1-4, with 8 bases lining up with TRBD1. The germline gives CDR1 SNHLY, CDR2 FYNNEI. After removal of 4 bases from V and 7 bases from J, the junction contained 11 bases not matched to a gene. The CDR3 runs to 16 residues. The DNA for the CDR3 is TGTGCCAGCAGTGGAGACAGGGGAAGGGGGAGTGAAAAACTGTTTTTT. It yields the protein CASSGDRGRGSEKLFF.

The J gene is TRBJ2-4, the V gene TRBV5-6, with no clear D. The germline gives CDR1 SGHDT, CDR2 YYEEEE. V gave up 5 bases and J gave up 0 bases, with 12 bases separating them. The CDR3 runs to 15 residues. The CDR3 sequence is CASRSALLAKNIQYF. CDR3 in DNA: TGTGCCAGCAGGTCGGCTCTACTAGCCAAAAACATTCAGTACTTC.

This rearrangement joins TRBV6-4 to TRBJ2-1, with 13 bases lining up with TRBD2. The CDR3 sequence is 15 residues long. J was trimmed by 5 bases and V by 2 bases; bases with no gene match: 0. In germline, CDR1 is MRHNA, CDR2 SNTAGT. DNA for the CDR3: TGTGCCAGCAGTGACGGGACTAGCGGGGACAATGAGCAGTTCTTC. This codes for CASSDGTSGDNEQFF.

The gene calls are TRBV29-1 and TRBJ1-5; no reliable D call. Germline CDR1 SQVTM, CDR2 ANQGSEA. Between the trimmed V and J ends, which lost 5 bases and 2 bases, there was a span of 10 bases. The CDR3 consists of 13 residues. CDR3 in amino acids: CSVMGMGNQPQHF. CDR3 nucleotides: TGCAGCGTTATGGGCATGGGCAATCAGCCCCAGCATTTT.

The chain employs TRBV10-3 and TRBJ2-1, with 14 positions matching TRBD2. The V and J ends lost 6 bases and 8 bases, in that order; junction bases with no gene match: 3. Germline V CDR1 and CDR2: ENHRY, SYGVKD. The CDR3 covers 14 residues. CDR3 sequence (DNA): TGTGCCATCAGAGCGGGACTAGCGGGAGATGAGCAGTTCTTC. This encodes CAIRAGLAGDEQFF.

V usage is TRBV14 and J usage is TRBJ2-4; weak D call: TRBD2 (5 bases). The CDR3 length is 13 residues. The V end lost 0 bases, the J end lost 9 bases, and 9 bases lay between the germline ends. Germline V CDR1 and CDR2: SGHDN, FVKESK. The CDR3 DNA reads TGTGCCAGCAGCCAAGATTCGAGGGCCATTCAGTACTTC. Its translation is CASSQDSRAIQYF.

The J gene is TRBJ2-1, the V gene TRBV5-1; perhaps TRBD2 as D (6 bases). The germline V and J ends were trimmed by 4 bases and 9 bases, with 11 bases remaining between them. Looked up from germline, CDR1 is SGHRS and CDR2 is YFSETQ. This CDR3 comprises 12 residues. The CDR3 spells CASSGGAVEQFF. In DNA form, the CDR3 reads TGCGCCAGCAGCGGCGGGGCAGTTGAGCAGTTCTTC.

V is TRBV27 and J is TRBJ2-7, with D unresolved. Germline-derived CDR1 and CDR2 are MNHEY and SMNVEV (reference sequence). The V gene lost 7 bases and the J gene lost 1 base, with 11 bases spanning the gap. There are 13 residues in the CDR3. The CDR3 DNA follows: TGTGCCAGCACCTCAAGACTTTCCTACGAGCAGTACTTC. It is translated as CASTSRLSYEQYF.

This clone was seen a few times. The chain couples TRBV14 to TRBJ1-5; perhaps TRBD1 as D (5 bases). V gave up 7 bases and J gave up 5 bases, with 18 bases separating them. Per germline, CDR1 SGHDN and CDR2 FVKESK. The CDR3 is 15 residues long. For the CDR3, the DNA is TGTGCCAGCACCCACGGGGGGACCGTAGATCAGCCCCAGCATTTT. As protein: CASTHGGTVDQPQHF. Together with reference TRBV14 and TRBJ1-5, the CDR3 gives the full variable domain: EAGVTQFPSHSVIEKGQTVTLRCDPISGHDNLYWYRRVMGKEIKFLLHFVKESKQDESGMPNNRFLAERTGGTYSTLKVQPAELEDSGVYFCASTHGGTVDQPQHFGDGTRLSIL.